This TCR beta chain is from a study of blood T cell repertoires in COVID-19. Overall study context: Acute and convalescent COVID-19 samples came from the United States, Italy and Spain. T cells, B-cell-depleted T cells, or PBMCs provided the cDNA or gDNA that served as material.

Looked up from germline, CDR1 is MGHDK and CDR2 is SYGVNS. This CDR3 contains 16 residues. The V gene end was trimmed by 3 bases and the J gene end by 9 bases; junction bases not matched to a gene: 15. Original processing methods: Researchers report that nucleated cell counts were estimated from reference gene primer amplification. Using immunoSEQ multiplex PCR, the repertoire was profiled, and TCRdb retains in-frame clones only, with some absent. The DNA gave D and trimming, while V, J and clone size come from that table. In the table there are about 160,000 clones, around 90% of which are singletons.

Sequencing was performed on peripheral blood. This chain connects TRBV25-1 to TRBJ2-5, with 8 bases fitting TRBD1. This clonotype was sampled from a man aged 60 to 69 with active or convalescent COVID-19. This chain's CDR3 is CASSEPGGASVSAQYF. The CDR3 nucleotides read TGTGCCAGCAGTGAGCCAGGGGGCGCGTCGGTTTCGGCCCAGTACTTC.